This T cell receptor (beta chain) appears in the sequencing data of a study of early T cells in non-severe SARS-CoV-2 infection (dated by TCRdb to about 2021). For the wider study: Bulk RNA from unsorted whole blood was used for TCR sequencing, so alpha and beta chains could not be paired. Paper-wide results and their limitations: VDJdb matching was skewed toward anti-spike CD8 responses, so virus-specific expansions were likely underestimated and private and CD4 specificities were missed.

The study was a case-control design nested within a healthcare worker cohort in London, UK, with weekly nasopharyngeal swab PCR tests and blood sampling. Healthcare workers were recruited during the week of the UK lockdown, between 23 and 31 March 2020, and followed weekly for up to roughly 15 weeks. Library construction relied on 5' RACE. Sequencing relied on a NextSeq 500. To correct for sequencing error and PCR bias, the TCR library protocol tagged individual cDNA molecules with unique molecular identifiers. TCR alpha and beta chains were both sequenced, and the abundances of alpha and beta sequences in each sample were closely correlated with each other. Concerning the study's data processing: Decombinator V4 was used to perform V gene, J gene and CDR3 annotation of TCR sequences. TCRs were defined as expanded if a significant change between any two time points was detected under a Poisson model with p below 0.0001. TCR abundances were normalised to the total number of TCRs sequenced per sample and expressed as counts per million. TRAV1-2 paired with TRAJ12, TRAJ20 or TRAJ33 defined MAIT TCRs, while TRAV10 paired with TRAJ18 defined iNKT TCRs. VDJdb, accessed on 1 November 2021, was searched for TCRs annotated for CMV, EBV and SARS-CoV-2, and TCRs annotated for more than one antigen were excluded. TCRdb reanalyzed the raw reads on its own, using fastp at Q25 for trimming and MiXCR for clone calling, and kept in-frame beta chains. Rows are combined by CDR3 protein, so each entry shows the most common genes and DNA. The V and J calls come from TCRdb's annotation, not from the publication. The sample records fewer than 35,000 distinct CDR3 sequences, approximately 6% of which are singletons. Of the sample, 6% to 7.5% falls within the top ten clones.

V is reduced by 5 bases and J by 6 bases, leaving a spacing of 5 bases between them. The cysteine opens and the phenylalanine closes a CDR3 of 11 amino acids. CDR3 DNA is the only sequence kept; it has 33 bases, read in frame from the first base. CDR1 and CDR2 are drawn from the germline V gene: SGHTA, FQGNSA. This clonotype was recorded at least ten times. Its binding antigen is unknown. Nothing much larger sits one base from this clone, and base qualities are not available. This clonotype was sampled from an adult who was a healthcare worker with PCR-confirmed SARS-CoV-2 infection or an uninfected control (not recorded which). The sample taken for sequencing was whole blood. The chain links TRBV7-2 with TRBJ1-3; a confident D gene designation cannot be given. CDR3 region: CASSQLNTIYF. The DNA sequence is TGTGCCAGCAGCCAACTAAACACCATATATTTT.